The next 22 T cell receptor beta chains were all read from a single sample in a study of cytomegalovirus exposure and HLA in healthy donors. It was with 60 Vbeta and 13 Jbeta primers that the PCR ran. The data were produced by immunoSEQ multiplex PCR, yet TCRdb's version contains in-frame clones alone and is incomplete. The repertoire holds approximately 110,000 clones, with 13% to 15% as singletons. The sequencing sample was made of PBMCs. Source of these receptors: a female donor in good health and CMV-seronegative.

This clone was observed a few times. The chain combines TRBV6-6 with TRBJ2-7; the D gene is possibly TRBD1 (6 bases). There are 12 residues in the CDR3. In germline, CDR1 is MNHNY, CDR2 SVGAGI (reference sequence). The V gene lost 7 bases and the J gene lost 4 bases, with 11 bases spanning the gap. CDR3 nucleotide sequence: TGTGCCAGCAATCACAGGGAGTACGAGCAGTACTTC. It is translated as CASNHREYEQYF.

The J gene is TRBJ1-5, the V gene TRBV19; 8 bases align to TRBD1. Germline loops: CDR1 LNHDA, CDR2 SQIVND (reference sequence). The CDR3 consists of 13 residues. V was pared by 11 bases and J by 4 bases, with 7 bases of the junction left unmatched. The CDR3 loop reads CASRTGYNQPQHF. The CDR3 nucleotides read TGTGCCTCCCGGACAGGGTATAATCAGCCCCAGCATTTT.

The chain recombines TRBV28 with TRBJ2-7; TRBD2 might be the D (6 bases). This CDR3 spans 16 amino acids. Germline V gene sequence: CDR1 MDHEN, CDR2 SYDVKM. V lost 2 bases to trimming and J lost 6 bases, with 20 bases between them. CDR3 in amino acids: CASSLPLLGGNSEQYF. The CDR3, as DNA: TGTGCCAGCAGTTTACCCCTCCTCGGGGGAAACTCCGAGCAGTACTTC.

CDR3 DNA: TGTGCCAGCTCACCCGAAGGGGGGGCGAGAACTGAAGCTTTCTTT. Encoded protein: CASSPEGGARTEAFF. The chain carries TRBV18 and TRBJ1-1, with D possibly matching TRBD1 (6 bases). Germline CDR1 reads KGHSH; CDR2 reads LQKENI. The CDR3 runs to 15 residues. Trimming took 3 bases from V and 5 from J, leaving 16 bases between them. The whole variable domain, filled in from reference TRBV18 and TRBJ1-1, reads NAGVMQNPRHLVRRRGQEARLRCSPMKGHSHVYWYRQLPEEGLKFMVYLQKENIIDESGMPKERFSAEFPKEGPSILRIQQVVRGDSAAYFCASSPEGGARTEAFFGQGTRLTVV.

This clone has a handful of counts. The rearrangement uses TRBV7-2 and TRBJ1-2, with a possible D match to TRBD1 (6 bases). Germline CDR1 reads SGHTA; CDR2 reads FQGNSA. The V and J ends lost 5 bases and 8 bases respectively, with 18 bases between them. CDR3 length equals 14 residues. CDR3 coding DNA: TGTGCCAGCAGCCTAGAACAGGGATTTAGGGGCTACACCTTC. This gives the protein CASSLEQGFRGYTF.

In this sample, this clone turned up a few times. The chain is built from TRBV5-1 and TRBJ2-5, with TRBD2 identical over 12 bases. Per germline, CDR1 SGHRS and CDR2 YFSETQ. The CDR3 has 16 residues. The V gene end was trimmed by 4 bases and the J gene end by 2 bases; junction bases not matched to a gene: 6. The CDR3 region is CASSRTSGIEQETQYF. The CDR3 nucleotides are TGCGCCAGCAGCAGGACTAGCGGGATAGAACAAGAGACCCAGTACTTC.

This chain connects TRBV5-1 to TRBJ1-6, with a tentative D call TRBD1 (5 bases). Germline V gives CDR1 SGHRS, CDR2 YFSETQ. CDR3 length: 16 amino acids. The V end lost 0 bases, the J end lost 10 bases, and 17 bases lay between the germline ends. The chain's CDR3 is CASSLVGQGVNSPLHF. CDR3 sequence (DNA): TGCGCCAGCAGCTTGGTAGGGCAGGGTGTTAACTCACCCCTCCACTTT.

This clone was counted only a few times. This rearrangement joins TRBV5-6 to TRBJ2-7, with D perhaps TRBD1 (6 bases). The CDR3 is 14 residues long. CDR1 and CDR2 from the germline V gene are SGHDT and YYEEEE. V was clipped by 3 bases and J by 2 bases, with 12 bases between them. CDR3 sequence: CASSSGHYTYEQYF. The CDR3 DNA sequence: TGTGCCAGCAGCTCGGGACACTACACCTACGAGCAGTACTTC.

This chain joins TRBV5-1 and TRBJ1-2, with 7 bases lining up with TRBD1. Germline CDR1 is SGHRS and CDR2 is YFSETQ. The V gene end was trimmed by 4 bases and the J gene end by 7 bases; junction bases not matched to a gene: 4. This CDR3 is 12 amino acids long. CDR3 residues: CASSGTGAGYTF. The CDR3, as DNA: TGCGCCAGCAGCGGTACAGGGGCTGGCTACACCTTC. Based on the CDR3 plus reference TRBV5-1 and TRBJ1-2, the full variable domain is KAGVTQTPRYLIKTRGQQVTLSCSPISGHRSVSWYQQTPGQGLQFLFEYFSETQRNKGNFPGRFSGRQFSNSRSEMNVSTLELGDSALYLCASSGTGAGYTFGSGTRLTVV.

V gene TRBV27 combines with J gene TRBJ1-2, with 10 nucleotides matching TRBD1. V was clipped by 6 bases and J by 5 bases; unmatched bases: 9. The germline V gene encodes CDR1 MNHEY and CDR2 SMNVEV (reference sequence). The CDR3 spans 15 residues. The CDR3 is CASSPSGQGTYGYTF. The CDR3 region has the DNA TGTGCCAGCAGCCCGTCGGGACAGGGGACTTATGGCTACACCTTC.

V gene TRBV7-6 combines with J gene TRBJ1-5; no clear D. Germline V lookup: CDR1 SGHVS, CDR2 FNYEAQ. The V gene lost 5 bases and the J gene lost 6 bases, with 11 bases spanning the gap. CDR3 length equals 13 residues. The CDR3: CASSRGKGQPQHF. The CDR3 DNA follows: TGTGCCAGCAGCCGAGGGAAAGGTCAGCCCCAGCATTTT. The whole variable domain, filled in from reference TRBV7-6 and TRBJ1-5, reads GAGVSQSPRYKVTKRGQDVALRCDPISGHVSLYWYRQALGQGPEFLTYFNYEAQQDKSGLPNDRFSAERPEGSISTLTIQRTEQRDSAMYRCASSRGKGQPQHFGDGTRLSIL.

A few counts support this clone. The rearrangement uses TRBV14 and TRBJ2-2; 7 bases match TRBD2. This CDR3 region has 15 residues. The trim removed 4 bases at V and 3 bases at J, leaving 5 bases unmatched. Germline lookup yields CDR1 SGHDN and CDR2 FVKESK. CDR3 sequence: CASSPMTSYTGELFF. The CDR3, as DNA: TGTGCCAGCAGCCCCATGACTAGCTACACCGGGGAGCTGTTTTTT. The full variable domain, in which reference TRBV14 and TRBJ2-2 provide the parts outside the CDR3, is EAGVTQFPSHSVIEKGQTVTLRCDPISGHDNLYWYRRVMGKEIKFLLHFVKESKQDESGMPNNRFLAERTGGTYSTLKVQPAELEDSGVYFCASSPMTSYTGELFFGEGSRLTVL.

This chain joins TRBV20-1 and TRBJ2-7; D is unclear. The V and J ends lost 5 bases and 7 bases respectively, with 12 bases between them. This CDR3 region has 11 residues. Germline V CDR1 and CDR2: DFQATT, SNEGSKA (reference sequence). CDR3 in amino acids: CSAQIISEQYF. CDR3 DNA sequence: TGCAGTGCTCAAATTATTAGTGAGCAGTACTTC.

This clone has more than one count but fewer than ten. The J gene is TRBJ2-5, the V gene TRBV19, with TRBD1 matching 8 bases. CDR3 length: 13 residues. The V and J ends lost 7 bases and 4 bases, in that order; junction bases with no gene match: 5. Germline CDR1 LNHDA, CDR2 SQIVND (reference sequence). CDR3 in amino acids: CASTGTGRETQYF. CDR3 DNA sequence: TGTGCCAGTACCGGGACAGGCCGAGAGACCCAGTACTTC.

The chain couples TRBV27 to TRBJ2-3, with 7 bases that match TRBD1. This CDR3 comprises 14 residues. Germline CDR1 and CDR2: MNHEY and SMNVEV (reference sequence). With 6 bases clipped from V and 2 bases from J, the junction kept 5 bases outside the gene matches. CDR3 sequence: CASSGTENTDTQYF. CDR3 nucleotides: TGTGCCAGCAGCGGGACAGAAAACACAGATACGCAGTATTTT.

The V call is TRBV2, the J call TRBJ2-1; 10 nucleotides agree with TRBD2. Germline values: CDR1 SNHLY, CDR2 FYNNEI. The V segment lost 7 bases and the J segment 3 bases; nucleotides outside the gene matches: 9. This CDR3 spans 16 amino acids. This CDR3 reads CASKSPSGSDYNEQFF. Here the CDR3 DNA reads TGTGCCAGCAAATCCCCTAGCGGGAGTGACTACAATGAGCAGTTCTTC.

This clone was observed a handful of times. Compared with germline, one end of the junction differs, possibly owing to a read error. This chain connects TRBV5-1 to TRBJ2-7; 13 positions match TRBD2. From germline, CDR1 is SGHRS and CDR2 YFSETQ. The CDR3 consists of 14 residues. The CDR3 DNA sequence: TGCGCCAGCAGCTTGGAGGCGGGACTAGCGGGAATCAGGTTC. This gives the protein CASSLEAGLAGIRF.

V is TRBV7-2 and J is TRBJ2-5; weak D call: TRBD2 (6 bases). V dropped 2 bases and J dropped 8 bases, with 15 bases sitting between them. The length of the CDR3 is 14 residues. Germline V gene sequence: CDR1 SGHTA, CDR2 FQGNSA. The CDR3 DNA reads as TGTGCCAGCAGCTTATTCATGGGGGGTGGAACCCAGTACTTC. Translated, it gives CASSLFMGGGTQYF.

The chain carries TRBV6-1 and TRBJ1-5; 9 bases match TRBD1. The germline CDR1 and CDR2 sequences are MNHNS and SASEGT. This CDR3 spans 15 amino acids. Trimming at V came to 7 bases and at J to 3 bases, leaving 7 bases not matched to a gene. The CDR3 sequence: CASTPGQGLNQPQHF. The CDR3 coding sequence is TGTGCCAGCACGCCGGGACAGGGACTCAATCAGCCCCAGCATTTT.

This chain connects TRBV18 to TRBJ1-1; 7 bases line up with TRBD1. The germline V gene encodes CDR1 KGHSH and CDR2 LQKENI. Trimming cost V 0 bases and J 11 bases; bases outside gene matches: 6. CDR3 length: 13 amino acids. The CDR3, as DNA: TGTGCCAGCTCACCACCGTTGGGACAGAGGGCTTTCTTT. As protein: CASSPPLGQRAFF.

The table lists this clone with a few counts. The chain links TRBV2 to TRBJ1-1, with D possibly being TRBD1 (6 bases). The germline V and J ends were trimmed by 2 bases and 5 bases, with 12 bases remaining between them. Germline assignment: CDR1 SNHLY and CDR2 FYNNEI. This CDR3 contains 14 residues. In nucleotides, the CDR3 is TGTGCCAGCAGTGAATTTAGCAGGGGAACTGAAGCTTTCTTT. It is translated as CASSEFSRGTEAFF.

V gene TRBV6-6 combines with J gene TRBJ1-5; TRBD1 matches at 8 bases. With V trimmed by 6 bases and J by 1 base, 8 bases remained unmatched. Germline V CDR1 and CDR2: MNHNY, SVGAGI (reference sequence). CDR3 length: 16 residues. In DNA, the CDR3 is TGTGCCAGCAGCTCCACAGGGGGATTAAGCAATCAGCCCCAGCATTTT. Encoded protein: CASSSTGGLSNQPQHF.